Below, 30 T cell receptor beta chains from the same sample are listed, as sequenced in a study of regulatory dendritic cells for organ transplantation. Sequencing used immunoSEQ multiplex PCR; TCRdb keeps in-frame clones, though not all of them. Of 34,000 or so clones detected, approximately 91% appear once; the ten largest clones hold more than 0.055%. The specimen sequenced was naive CD4+ T cells from blood. Subset meaning: CD45RA+ naive T cells. The origin of the receptors is a human donor in good health.

The chain employs TRBV29-1 and TRBJ2-5; no clear D. CDR3 length equals 12 residues. CDR1 is SQVTM, CDR2 ANQGSEA, per germline. The V gene lost 3 bases and the J gene lost 5 bases, with 10 bases spanning the gap. This CDR3 is CSVDVRGETQYF. CDR3 bases: TGCAGCGTTGATGTGCGCGGCGAGACCCAGTACTTC.

The rearrangement joins TRBV10-3 to TRBJ2-7; no clear D. Germline V gene lookup returns CDR1 ENHRY and CDR2 SYGVKD. There are 15 residues in the CDR3. V lost 3 bases to trimming and J lost 1 base, with 13 bases between them. The CDR3 DNA sequence: TGTGCCATCAGTGAAAGTAAACAGAGATCCTACGAGCAGTACTTC. Its translation is CAISESKQRSYEQYF.

This chain joins TRBV7-9 and TRBJ1-3, with D maybe TRBD1 (5 bases). This CDR3 comprises 13 residues. The V end was cut by 4 bases, the J end by 1 base, with 5 bases between. Per germline, CDR1 SEHNR and CDR2 FQNEAQ (reference sequence). CDR3 sequence (DNA): TGTGCCAGCAGCTCAGGGTCTGGAAACACCATATATTTT. Its protein is CASSSGSGNTIYF.

The DNA for the CDR3 is TGTGCCAGCACGAGAGGAGACTATGGCTACACCTTC. Translating gives CASTRGDYGYTF. The V gene is TRBV6-5, the J gene TRBJ1-2, with D hard to call. This CDR3 comprises 12 residues. Germline V gene data show CDR1 as MNHEY and CDR2 as SVGAGI. V was clipped by 7 bases and J by 3 bases, with 9 bases between them.

This chain uses TRBV25-1 with TRBJ1-2; D call uncertain. With 0 bases removed from V and 0 bases from J, the gap between germline ends came to 17 bases. Germline V gene lookup returns CDR1 MGHDK and CDR2 SYGVNS. This CDR3 is 18 amino acids long. Here the CDR3 reads CASSEYAPGLRPNYGYTF. Written as DNA, the CDR3 is TGTGCCAGCAGTGAATACGCGCCAGGCCTCCGTCCTAACTATGGCTACACCTTC.

This clone appeared a single time. The chain is built from TRBV5-5 and TRBJ2-7, with 7 nucleotides matching TRBD1. The germline V gene encodes CDR1 SGHKS and CDR2 YYEKEE (reference sequence). The CDR3 is 12 amino acids. V shed 6 bases, J shed 4 bases, and the junction held 4 bases outside the gene matches. The CDR3, as DNA: TGTGCCAGCACCTCACAGGGGTACGAGCAGTACTTC. Translating gives CASTSQGYEQYF.

The CDR3 sequence: CASSYGGPVPAYEQYF. The CDR3 nucleotides read TGTGCCAGCAGTTATGGGGGGCCCGTGCCCGCCTACGAGCAGTACTTC. This chain connects TRBV6-5 to TRBJ2-7; either TRBD1 or TRBD2 may fit D (6 bases each). Looked up from germline, CDR1 is MNHEY and CDR2 is SVGAGI. The CDR3 extends over 16 amino acids. Trimming shortened V by 3 bases and J by 2 bases, and 17 bases separated the two germline ends.

V gene TRBV6-1 combines with J gene TRBJ2-7, with unresolved D. This CDR3 is built from 13 residues. Germline CDR1 is MNHNS and CDR2 is SASEGT. Trimming removed 6 bases from V and 0 bases from J, with 9 bases in between. The CDR3 region is CASRPGPSYEQYF. The CDR3 DNA is TGTGCCAGCAGACCAGGTCCCTCCTACGAGCAGTACTTC.

The V call is TRBV11-3, the J call TRBJ1-1; no clear D. CDR1 is SGHNT and CDR2 is YENEEA in the germline V gene. V was shortened by 5 bases and J by 8 bases, with 15 bases between the two germline ends. This CDR3 has 13 residues. CDR3 coding DNA: TGTGCCAGCAGCCCCACCGGAGGCCCCGAAGCTTTCTTT. Its protein product is CASSPTGGPEAFF.

There are a few counts of this clone. V and J are TRBV18 and TRBJ1-6; 7 nucleotides line up with TRBD1. Germline loops: CDR1 KGHSH, CDR2 LQKENI. CDR3 length equals 14 residues. V shed 6 bases and J 5 bases; nucleotides not matched to a gene: 4. CDR3 sequence reads: CASSATGNNSPLHF. The CDR3 DNA reads TGTGCCAGCTCCGCGACAGGGAATAATTCACCCCTCCACTTT.

This rearrangement joins TRBV11-3 to TRBJ2-1, with no clear D. This CDR3 comprises 15 residues. V was clipped by 1 base and J by 1 base, with 8 bases between them. The germline gives CDR1 SGHNT, CDR2 YENEEA. In nucleotides, the CDR3 is TGTGCCAGCAGCTTAGGCTATGGGTCCTACAATGAGCAGTTCTTC. Protein product: CASSLGYGSYNEQFF.

This chain connects TRBV4-1 to TRBJ2-7, with 9 bases lining up with TRBD2. After removal of 4 bases from V and 4 bases from J, the junction contained 14 bases not matched to a gene. Germline CDR1 is MGHRA and CDR2 is YSYEKL. The CDR3 sequence is 17 residues long. This CDR3 is CASSPSLIAGALYEQYF. CDR3 DNA sequence: TGCGCCAGCAGCCCAAGTTTAATAGCGGGAGCGTTGTACGAGCAGTACTTC.

This rearrangement joins TRBV5-4 to TRBJ1-3, with D possibly matching TRBD1 (5 bases). This CDR3 region has 14 residues. Trimming removed 4 bases from V and 4 bases from J, with 12 bases in between. Per the germline V gene, CDR1 is SGHNT and CDR2 is YYREEE (reference sequence). The chain's CDR3 is CASSIQGIGNTIYF. The DNA of the CDR3 is TGTGCCAGCAGCATCCAGGGTATCGGAAACACCATATATTTT. Full variable domain (missing parts from reference TRBV5-4 and TRBJ1-3): ETGVTQSPTHLIKTRGQQVTLRCSSQSGHNTVSWYQQALGQGPQFIFQYYREEENGRGNFPPRFSGLQFPNYSSELNVNALELDDSALYLCASSIQGIGNTIYFGEGSWLTVV.

The chain couples TRBV9 to TRBJ2-2; D not certain. Germline values: CDR1 SGDLS, CDR2 YYNGEE. V dropped 2 bases and J dropped 5 bases, with 10 bases sitting between them. The CDR3 extends over 14 amino acids. CDR3 DNA: TGTGCCAGCAGCGTGGTCATGGGGACCGGGGAGCTGTTTTTT. Encoded protein: CASSVVMGTGELFF. Full variable domain (remainder filled in from reference TRBV9 and TRBJ2-2): DSGVTQTPKHLITATGQRVTLRCSPRSGDLSVYWYQQSLDQGLQFLIQYYNGEERAKGNILERFSAQQFPDLHSELNLSSLELGDSALYFCASSVVMGTGELFFGEGSRLTVL.

The chain combines TRBV7-9 with TRBJ1-2; perhaps TRBD1 as D (5 bases). Germline assignment: CDR1 SEHNR and CDR2 FQNEAQ (reference sequence). CDR3 length equals 14 residues. Trimming stripped 5 bases from V and 4 bases from J, with 14 bases between. In DNA, the CDR3 is TGTGCCAGCAGCCCGACAGAGCGCGTCTATGGCTACACCTTC. Translating it yields CASSPTERVYGYTF.

V usage is TRBV5-1 and J usage is TRBJ2-1, with TRBD2 as a possible D gene (6 bases). V lost 4 bases to trimming and J lost 4 bases, with 18 bases between them. The CDR3 length is 16 residues. From germline, CDR1 is SGHRS and CDR2 YFSETQ. The CDR3 loop reads CASSPPRLAIYNEQFF. For the CDR3, the DNA is TGCGCCAGCAGCCCCCCGAGGCTAGCGATATACAATGAGCAGTTCTTC.

This clone was observed a single time. The J gene is TRBJ2-3, the V gene TRBV28; no definite D call. Germline V CDR1 and CDR2: MDHEN, SYDVKM. This CDR3 contains 12 residues. Trimming left V 6 bases short and J 10 bases short, with 14 bases between. The CDR3 coding sequence is TGTGCCAGCAGCAACCCGACCGGGCCGCAGTATTTT. Its translation: CASSNPTGPQYF.

About this clone: One end of the junction does not line up with germline, which may come from a read error. The genes are TRBV11-2 and TRBJ2-1; 16 bases map to TRBD2. The CDR3 length is 15 residues. CDR1 is SGHAT and CDR2 is FQNNGV in the germline V gene. Here the CDR3 DNA reads TGTGCCAGCAGCCAAATCGGGACTAGCGGGAGGGCCGTCCTCTTC. Protein product: CASSQIGTSGRAVLF.

The chain joins TRBV7-2 to TRBJ1-1; 7 bases line up with TRBD1. The CDR3 consists of 15 residues. With 6 bases clipped from V and 1 base from J, the junction kept 8 bases outside the gene matches. CDR1 is SGHTA and CDR2 is FQGNSA in the germline V gene. The CDR3 is CASRPKTGPNTEAFF. CDR3 nucleotides: TGTGCCAGCAGACCTAAGACAGGGCCGAACACTGAAGCTTTCTTT.

The chain uses TRBV10-3 and TRBJ1-3; D unclear. CDR1 and CDR2 (germline): ENHRY, SYGVKD. Trimming cost V 5 bases and J 4 bases, with 12 bases left between them. The CDR3 has 14 amino acids. CDR3 coding DNA: TGTGCCATCAGTTCACATAGCGGGGGAAACACCATATATTTT. Its translation: CAISSHSGGNTIYF.

CDR3 nucleotides: TGTGCCAGCAGCTTAATTTCCGGCAGGGAAGGCAATCAGCCCCAGCATTTT. Translation gives CASSLISGREGNQPQHF. The rearrangement joins TRBV7-9 to TRBJ1-5; D might be TRBD1 (5 bases). The CDR3 is made up of 17 amino acids. Germline lookup yields CDR1 SEHNR and CDR2 FQNEAQ (reference sequence). V lost 2 bases to trimming and J lost 2 bases, with 16 bases between them.

V is TRBV30 and J is TRBJ1-1; TRBD1 is a possible D gene (5 bases). V was shortened by 4 bases and J by 1 base, with 19 bases between the two germline ends. Germline V gives CDR1 GTSNPN, CDR2 SVGIG (reference sequence). This CDR3 region has 16 residues. In DNA, the CDR3 is TGTGCCTGGAAGACGGGGGACCGTCGCTCGAACACTGAAGCTTTCTTT. Translation gives CAWKTGDRRSNTEAFF.

This chain connects TRBV5-1 to TRBJ2-3, with no clear D. CDR1 is SGHRS, CDR2 YFSETQ, per germline. V was clipped by 4 bases and J by 2 bases, with 14 bases between them. The CDR3 extends over 15 amino acids. Here the CDR3 reads CASSLDDRYTDTQYF. The CDR3 region has the DNA TGCGCCAGCAGCCTCGACGACCGATACACAGATACGCAGTATTTT.

The CDR3 coding sequence is TGTGCCAGCTCACGCGGGGGGAGCACAGATACGCAGTATTTT. Translation: CASSRGGSTDTQYF. The V and J genes are TRBV18 and TRBJ2-3; 8 bases are a match to TRBD2. Trimming cost V 4 bases and J 0 bases; bases outside gene matches: 0. The CDR3 totals 14 residues. In germline, CDR1 is KGHSH, CDR2 LQKENI.

V and J are TRBV21-1 and TRBJ2-2; the table assigns TRBD1, which was not confirmed against the DNA. TRBV21-1 is a recognized pseudogene. This CDR3 region has 18 residues. CDR3 residues: CASSLNSGTGGNTGELFF. In DNA form, the CDR3 reads TGTGCCAGCAGCCTCAATTCGGGTACAGGGGGTAACACCGGGGAGCTGTTTTTT.

The chain joins TRBV28 to TRBJ2-1; D perhaps matches TRBD1 (6 bases). V shed 3 bases and J shed 2 bases, with 11 bases lying between them. The length of the CDR3 is 15 residues. Germline V gives CDR1 MDHEN, CDR2 SYDVKM. CDR3: CASSFEGGAYNEQFF. In DNA form, the CDR3 reads TGTGCCAGCAGTTTCGAAGGGGGAGCCTACAATGAGCAGTTCTTC. The entire variable domain, with the rest obtained from reference TRBV28 and TRBJ2-1, is as follows: DVKVTQSSRYLVKRTGEKVFLECVQDMDHENMFWYRQDPGLGLRLIYFSYDVKMKEKGDIPEGYSVSREKKERFSLILESASTNQTSMYLCASSFEGGAYNEQFFGPGTRLTVL.

V is TRBV9 and J is TRBJ2-2; perhaps D is TRBD1 or TRBD2 (6 bases each). V lost 0 bases and J 6 bases, leaving 18 bases between the germline ends. CDR1 and CDR2 from the germline V gene are SGDLS and YYNGEE. This CDR3 spans 17 amino acids. CDR3 nucleotide sequence: TGTGCCAGCAGCGTAGTATCGGGGGCCCCTAAATCCGGGGAGCTGTTTTTT. This sequence encodes CASSVVSGAPKSGELFF.

V is TRBV5-4 and J is TRBJ2-7; D is perhaps TRBD1 (6 bases). The CDR3 is 15 amino acids. V was trimmed by 4 bases and J by 3 bases, leaving 17 bases between them. Germline loops: CDR1 SGHNT, CDR2 YYREEE (reference sequence). CDR3 nucleotides: TGTGCCAGCAGCAAGGACAGTGGGATATTCTACGAGCAGTACTTC. As protein: CASSKDSGIFYEQYF.

The rearrangement joins TRBV19 to TRBJ1-2; 9 bases line up with TRBD1. CDR3 length: 15 amino acids. The germline V gene encodes CDR1 LNHDA and CDR2 SQIVND (reference sequence). J gave up 6 bases and V 3 bases, and 8 bases lay outside the gene matches. CDR3 amino acids: CASSMRDRDQHGYTF. The CDR3, as DNA: TGTGCCAGTAGTATGAGGGACAGGGATCAGCATGGCTACACCTTC.

The gene calls are TRBV10-3 and TRBJ1-3, with D possibly matching TRBD1 (5 bases). This CDR3 comprises 13 residues. Trimming took off 2 bases at V and 8 bases at J, with 10 bases between the two ends. CDR1 is ENHRY, CDR2 SYGVKD, per germline. The CDR3 DNA is TGTGCCATCAGTGAGCGGCAGGGAGACACCATATATTTT. Protein: CAISERQGDTIYF.